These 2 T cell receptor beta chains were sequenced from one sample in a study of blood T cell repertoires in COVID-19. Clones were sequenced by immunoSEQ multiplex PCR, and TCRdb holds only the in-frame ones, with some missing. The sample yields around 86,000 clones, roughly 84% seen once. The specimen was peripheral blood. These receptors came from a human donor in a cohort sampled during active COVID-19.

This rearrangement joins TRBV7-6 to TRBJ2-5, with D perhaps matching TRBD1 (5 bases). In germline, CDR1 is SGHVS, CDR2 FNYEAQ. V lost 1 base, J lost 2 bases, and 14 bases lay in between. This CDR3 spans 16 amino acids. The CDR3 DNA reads TGTGCCAGCAGCTTAGTGGGGCTCAGACCTCAAGAGACCCAGTACTTC. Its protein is CASSLVGLRPQETQYF.

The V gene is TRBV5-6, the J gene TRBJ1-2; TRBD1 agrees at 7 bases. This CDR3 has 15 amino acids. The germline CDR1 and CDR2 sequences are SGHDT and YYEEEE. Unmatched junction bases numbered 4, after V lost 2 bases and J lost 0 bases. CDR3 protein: CASSFLQGSNYGYTF. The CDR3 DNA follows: TGTGCCAGCAGCTTCTTACAGGGGTCTAACTATGGCTACACCTTC.